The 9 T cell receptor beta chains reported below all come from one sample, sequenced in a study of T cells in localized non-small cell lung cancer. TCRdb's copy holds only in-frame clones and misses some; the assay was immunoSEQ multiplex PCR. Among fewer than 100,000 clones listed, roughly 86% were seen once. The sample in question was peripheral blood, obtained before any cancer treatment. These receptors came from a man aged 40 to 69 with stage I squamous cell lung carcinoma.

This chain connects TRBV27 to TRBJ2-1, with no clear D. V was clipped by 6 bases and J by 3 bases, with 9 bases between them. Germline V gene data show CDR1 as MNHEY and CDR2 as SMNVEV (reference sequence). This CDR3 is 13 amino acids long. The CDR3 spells CASSADNYNEQFF. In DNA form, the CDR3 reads TGTGCCAGCAGCGCCGACAACTACAATGAGCAGTTCTTC.

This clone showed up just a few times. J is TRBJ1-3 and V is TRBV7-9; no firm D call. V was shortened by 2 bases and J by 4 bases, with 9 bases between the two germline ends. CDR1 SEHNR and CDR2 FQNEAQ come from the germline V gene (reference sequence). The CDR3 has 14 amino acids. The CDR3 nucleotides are TGTGCCAGCAGCTTAATTTCAGTCGGAAACACCATATATTTT. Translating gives CASSLISVGNTIYF.

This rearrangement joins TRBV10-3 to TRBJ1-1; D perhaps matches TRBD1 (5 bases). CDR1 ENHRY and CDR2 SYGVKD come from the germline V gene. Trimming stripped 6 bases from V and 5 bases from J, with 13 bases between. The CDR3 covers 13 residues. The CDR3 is CAIRRGTATEAFF. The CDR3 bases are TGTGCCATCAGACGCGGGACGGCTACTGAAGCTTTCTTT.

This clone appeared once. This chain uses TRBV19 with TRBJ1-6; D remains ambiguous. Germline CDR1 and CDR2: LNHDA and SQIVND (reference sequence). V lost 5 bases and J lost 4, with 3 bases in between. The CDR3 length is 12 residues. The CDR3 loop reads CASSPYNSPLHF. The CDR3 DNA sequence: TGTGCCAGTAGTCCTTATAATTCACCCCTCCACTTT.

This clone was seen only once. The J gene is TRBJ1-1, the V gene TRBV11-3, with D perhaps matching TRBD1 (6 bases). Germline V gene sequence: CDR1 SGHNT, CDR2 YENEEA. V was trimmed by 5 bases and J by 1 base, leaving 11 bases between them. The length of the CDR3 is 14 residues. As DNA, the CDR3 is TGTGCCAGCAGCCAGGGACACTGGAACACTGAAGCTTTCTTT. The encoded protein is CASSQGHWNTEAFF.

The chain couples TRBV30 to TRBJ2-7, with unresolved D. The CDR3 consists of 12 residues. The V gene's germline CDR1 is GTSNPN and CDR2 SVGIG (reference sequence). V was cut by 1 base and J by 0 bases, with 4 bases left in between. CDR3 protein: CAWSGVSYEQYF. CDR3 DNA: TGTGCCTGGAGTGGAGTCTCCTACGAGCAGTACTTC.

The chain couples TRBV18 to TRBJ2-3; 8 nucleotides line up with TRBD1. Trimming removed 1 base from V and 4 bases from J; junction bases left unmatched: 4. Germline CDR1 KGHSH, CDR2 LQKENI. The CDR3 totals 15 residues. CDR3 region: CASSPLADRADTQYF. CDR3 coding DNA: TGTGCCAGCTCACCACTAGCGGACAGGGCAGATACGCAGTATTTT.

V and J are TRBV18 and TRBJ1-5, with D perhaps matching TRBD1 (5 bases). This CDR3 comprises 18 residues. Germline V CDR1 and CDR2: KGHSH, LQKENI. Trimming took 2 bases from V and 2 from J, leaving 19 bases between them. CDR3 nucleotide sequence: TGTGCCAGCTCACCATTGGGTCCCCAGGGTAGGGGCAATCAGCCCCAGCATTTT. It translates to CASSPLGPQGRGNQPQHF.

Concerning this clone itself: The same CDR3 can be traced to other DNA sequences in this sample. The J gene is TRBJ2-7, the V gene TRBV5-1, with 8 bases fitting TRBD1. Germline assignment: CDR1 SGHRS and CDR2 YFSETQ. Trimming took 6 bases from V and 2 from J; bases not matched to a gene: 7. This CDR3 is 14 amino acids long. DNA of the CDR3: TGCGCCAGCAAAGGGGGGACAGGACCCTACGAGCAGTACTTC. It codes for CASKGGTGPYEQYF.